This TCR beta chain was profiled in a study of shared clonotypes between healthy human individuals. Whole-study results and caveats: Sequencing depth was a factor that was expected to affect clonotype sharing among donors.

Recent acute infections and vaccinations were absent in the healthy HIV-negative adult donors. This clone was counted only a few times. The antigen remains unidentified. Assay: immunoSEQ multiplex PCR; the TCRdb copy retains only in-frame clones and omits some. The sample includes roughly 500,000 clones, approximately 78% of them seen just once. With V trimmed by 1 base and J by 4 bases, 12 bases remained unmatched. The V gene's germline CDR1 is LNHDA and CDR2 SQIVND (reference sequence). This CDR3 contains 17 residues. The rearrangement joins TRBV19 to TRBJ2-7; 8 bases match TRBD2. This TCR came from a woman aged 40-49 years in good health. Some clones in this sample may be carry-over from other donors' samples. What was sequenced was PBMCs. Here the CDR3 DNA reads TGTGCCAGTAGTATAGCCACTTCGGGACTAGGAGGTTACGAGCAGTACTTC. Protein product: CASSIATSGLGGYEQYF. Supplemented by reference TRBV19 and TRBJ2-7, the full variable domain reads DGGITQSPKYLFRKEGQNVTLSCEQNLNHDAMYWYRQDPGQGLRLIYYSQIVNDFQKGDIAEGYSVSREKKESFPLTVTSAQKNPTAFYLCASSIATSGLGGYEQYFGPGTRLTVT.